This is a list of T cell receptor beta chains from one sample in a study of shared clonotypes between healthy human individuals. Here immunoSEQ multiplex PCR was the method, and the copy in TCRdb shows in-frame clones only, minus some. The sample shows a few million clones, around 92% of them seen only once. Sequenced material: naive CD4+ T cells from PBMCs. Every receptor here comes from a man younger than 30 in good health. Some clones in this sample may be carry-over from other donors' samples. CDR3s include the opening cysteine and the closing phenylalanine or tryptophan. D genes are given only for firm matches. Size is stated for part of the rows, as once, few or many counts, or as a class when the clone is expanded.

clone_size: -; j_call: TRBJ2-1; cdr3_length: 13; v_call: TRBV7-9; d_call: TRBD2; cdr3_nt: TGTGCCAGCAGCTTTAATAGCGGGAGTGAGCAGTTCTTC; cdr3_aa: CASSFNSGSEQFF
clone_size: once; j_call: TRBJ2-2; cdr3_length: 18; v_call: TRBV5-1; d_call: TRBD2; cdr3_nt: TGCGCCAGCAGCTCGGTACAGGGGCTAGCGGGAGGGCGTGCGGAGCTGTTTTTT; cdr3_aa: CASSSVQGLAGGRAELFF
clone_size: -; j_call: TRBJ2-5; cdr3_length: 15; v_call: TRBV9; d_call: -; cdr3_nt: TGTGCCAGCAGCGTCTTTGGAGTCGATGGGGAAACCCAGTACTTC; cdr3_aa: CASSVFGVDGETQYF
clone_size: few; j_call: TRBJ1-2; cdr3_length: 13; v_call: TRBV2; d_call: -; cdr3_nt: TGTGCCAGCAGTGTCGACAATAACTATGGCTACACCTTC; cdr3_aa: CASSVDNNYGYTF
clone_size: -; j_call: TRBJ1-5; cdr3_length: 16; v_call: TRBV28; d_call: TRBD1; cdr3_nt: TGTGCCAGCAGTTTTGAGGAGGGGGCCAGTAATCAGCCCCAGCATTTT; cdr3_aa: CASSFEEGASNQPQHF
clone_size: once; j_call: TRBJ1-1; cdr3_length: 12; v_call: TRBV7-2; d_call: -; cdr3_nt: TGTGCCAGCAGCCCCACCACAGCTGAAGCTTTCTTT; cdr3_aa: CASSPTTAEAFF
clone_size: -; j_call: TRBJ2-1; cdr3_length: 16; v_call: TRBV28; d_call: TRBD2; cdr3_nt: TGTGCCAGCAGCACCCGGCTAGCGGGAATATACAATGAGCAGTTCTTC; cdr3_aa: CASSTRLAGIYNEQFF
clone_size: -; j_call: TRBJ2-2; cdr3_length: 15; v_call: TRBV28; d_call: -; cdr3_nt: TGTGCCAGCAGGTTTGGTCACCTGAACACCGGGGAGCTGTTTTTT; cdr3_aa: CASRFGHLNTGELFF
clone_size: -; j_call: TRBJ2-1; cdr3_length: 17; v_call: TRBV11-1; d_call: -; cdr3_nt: TGTGCCAGCAGTCCCAGCTGGTCGGGCAGGGCAGACAATGAGCAGTTCTTC; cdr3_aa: CASSPSWSGRADNEQFF
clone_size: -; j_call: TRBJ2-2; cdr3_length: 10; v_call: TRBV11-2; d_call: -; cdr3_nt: TGTGCCAGCAAGTCTGGGGAGCTGTTTTTT; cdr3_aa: CASKSGELFF
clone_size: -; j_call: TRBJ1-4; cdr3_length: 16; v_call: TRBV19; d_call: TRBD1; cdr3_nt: TGTGCCAGTAGCCTAAATCCGGGACAGGGTTTTGAAAAACTGTTTTTT; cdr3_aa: CASSLNPGQGFEKLFF